Detailed here is one T cell receptor (beta chain). The data derive from a study of blood T cell repertoires in COVID-19. The method was immunoSEQ multiplex PCR; TCRdb's version includes in-frame clones alone and lacks a portion of them. The sample contains about 190,000 clones, approximately 90% of which appear only once. The clonotype was recovered from a woman in her thirties or forties in a cohort exposed to, infected with or recovered from COVID-19 (not recorded which). Sequencing was carried out using PBMCs or T cells enriched from blood (not recorded which).

The CDR3 DNA is TGTGCCAGCACCTTGCACCGGACAGGGGCACCGGATGAGCAGTTCTTC. This translates into CASTLHRTGAPDEQFF. V gene TRBV2 combines with J gene TRBJ2-1, with TRBD1 matching 9 bases. The CDR3 covers 16 residues. CDR1 and CDR2 (germline): SNHLY, FYNNEI. The ends lost 7 bases at V and 8 bases at J; junction bases unmatched: 15.